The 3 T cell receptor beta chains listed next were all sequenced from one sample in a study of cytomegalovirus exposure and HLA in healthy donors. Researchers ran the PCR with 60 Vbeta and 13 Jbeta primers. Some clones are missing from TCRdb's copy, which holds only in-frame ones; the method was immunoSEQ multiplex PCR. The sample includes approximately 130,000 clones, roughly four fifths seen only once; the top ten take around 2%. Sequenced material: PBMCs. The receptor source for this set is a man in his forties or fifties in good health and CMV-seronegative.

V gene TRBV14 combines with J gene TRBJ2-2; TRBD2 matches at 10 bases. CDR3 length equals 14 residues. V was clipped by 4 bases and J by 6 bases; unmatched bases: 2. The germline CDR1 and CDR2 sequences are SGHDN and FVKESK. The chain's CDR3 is CASSRTSGAGELFF. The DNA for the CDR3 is TGTGCCAGCAGCCGTACTAGCGGGGCCGGGGAGCTGTTTTTT.

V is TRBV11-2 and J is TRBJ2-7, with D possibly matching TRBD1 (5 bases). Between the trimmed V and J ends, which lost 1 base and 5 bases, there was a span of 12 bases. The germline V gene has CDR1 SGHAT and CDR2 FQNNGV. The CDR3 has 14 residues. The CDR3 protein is CASSLGQGGHEQYF. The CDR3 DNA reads TGTGCCAGCAGCTTAGGGCAGGGTGGTCACGAGCAGTACTTC.

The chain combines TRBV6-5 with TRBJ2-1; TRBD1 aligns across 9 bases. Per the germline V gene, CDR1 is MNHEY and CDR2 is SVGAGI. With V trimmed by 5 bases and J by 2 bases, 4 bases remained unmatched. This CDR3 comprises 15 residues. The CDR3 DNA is TGTGCCAGCAGTCGCCGGGACAGGGCCTACAATGAGCAGTTCTTC. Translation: CASSRRDRAYNEQFF.